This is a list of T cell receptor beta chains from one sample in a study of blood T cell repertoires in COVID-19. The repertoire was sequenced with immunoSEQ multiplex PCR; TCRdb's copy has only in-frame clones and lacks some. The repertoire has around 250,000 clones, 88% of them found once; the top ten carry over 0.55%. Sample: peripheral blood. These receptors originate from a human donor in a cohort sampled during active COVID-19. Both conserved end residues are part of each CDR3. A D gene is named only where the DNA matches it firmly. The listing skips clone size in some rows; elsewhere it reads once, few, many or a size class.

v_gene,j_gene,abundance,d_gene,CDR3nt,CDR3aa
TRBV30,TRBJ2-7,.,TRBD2,TGTGCCTGGACGTCGCAGGGCCCTAGCGGGGTGTCCTACGAGCAGTACTTC,CAWTSQGPSGVSYEQYF
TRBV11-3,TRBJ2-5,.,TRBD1,TGTGCCAGCAGTCAAAACCGGGCCCAGGGGGATTTCCAAGAGACCCAGTACTTC,CASSQNRAQGDFQETQYF
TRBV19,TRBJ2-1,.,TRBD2,TGTGCCAGTAGGGTAGCGGGAGGGCCTCGAGTCTCGGGTGAGCAGTTCTTC,CASRVAGGPRVSGEQFF
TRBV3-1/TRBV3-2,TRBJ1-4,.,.,TGTGCCAGCAGCCCCGACAGGAGGTACGGAAAACTGTTTTTT,CASSPDRRYGKLFF
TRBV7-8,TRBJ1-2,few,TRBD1,TGTGCCAGCAGTTCCGCGACAGGGACTGTCTATGGCTACACCTTC,CASSSATGTVYGYTF
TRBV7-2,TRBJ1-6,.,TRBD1,TGTGCCAGCAGCATCCGGACAGGGAATTCACCCCTCCACTTT,CASSIRTGNSPLHF
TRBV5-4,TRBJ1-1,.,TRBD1,TGTGCCAGCAACCGCCCAGGGGGAAACACTGAAGCTTTCTTT,CASNRPGGNTEAFF
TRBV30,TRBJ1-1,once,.,TGTGCCTGGATTTCGGCAGGTAGAATGCCTTTTGAAGCTTTCTTT,CAWISAGRMPFEAFF
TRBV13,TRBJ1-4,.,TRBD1,TGTGCCAGCAGCTTGGACAGGGCGCAACTAGCTAATGAAAAACTGTTTTTT,CASSLDRAQLANEKLFF
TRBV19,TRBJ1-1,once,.,TGTGCCAGTAAGAAGAGGCAGGGGACGAACACTGAAGCTTTCTTT,CASKKRQGTNTEAFF
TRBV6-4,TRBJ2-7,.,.,TGTGCCAGCAGACAGTACGAGCAGTACTTC,CASRQYEQYF
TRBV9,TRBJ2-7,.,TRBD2,TGTGCCAGCAGCCCAGAGACTAGCGGGAAGGTCAACGAGCAGTACTTC,CASSPETSGKVNEQYF
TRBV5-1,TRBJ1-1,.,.,TGCGCCAGCGGCTGGGGGGGCACTGAAGCTTTCTTT,CASGWGGTEAFF
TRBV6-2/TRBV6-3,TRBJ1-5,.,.,TGTGCCAGCAGTTCGGACCGCAGGGGTAGCAATCAGCCCCAGCATTTT,CASSSDRRGSNQPQHF
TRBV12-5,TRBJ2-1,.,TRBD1,TGTGCTAGTGGTACCCATCCACAGGGACAGGGGTGGGGTGAGCAGTTCTTC,CASGTHPQGQGWGEQFF
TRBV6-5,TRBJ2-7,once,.,TGTGCCAGCAGTTCGCCGCGTAAGCTTTACGGCGAGCAGTACTTC,CASSSPRKLYGEQYF
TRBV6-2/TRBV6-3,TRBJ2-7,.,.,TGTGCCAGCAGTACGCGATTACGGTCCTACGAGCAGTACTTC,CASSTRLRSYEQYF
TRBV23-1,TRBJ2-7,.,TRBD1,TGCGCCAGCAGTCAATCGTTTTCGGCGGTCGGGACAGCTCCCTACGAGCAGTACTTC,CASSQSFSAVGTAPYEQYF
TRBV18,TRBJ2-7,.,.,TGTGCCAGCTCATCAATGCGGGCAGGGGCCGCCTACGAGCAGTACTTC,CASSSMRAGAAYEQYF
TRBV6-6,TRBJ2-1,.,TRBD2,TGTGCCAGCAGTCGTCTGTTACTAGCGGGAGCCCTGAATGAGCAGTTCTTC,CASSRLLLAGALNEQFF
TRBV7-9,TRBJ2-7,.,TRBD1,TGTGCCAGCAGCTCTCCTACTCCGGGACAGGGAGGCGAGCAGTACTTC,CASSSPTPGQGGEQYF
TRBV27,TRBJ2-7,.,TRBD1,TGTGCCAGCAGTTCCTCAGGGGGTTGGCTTGAAGAGCAGTACTTC,CASSSSGGWLEEQYF
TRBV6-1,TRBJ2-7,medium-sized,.,TGTGCCAGCAGTGAAGGCAGCGGTTCAGCCTACGAGCAGTACTTC,CASSEGSGSAYEQYF
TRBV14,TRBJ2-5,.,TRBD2,TGTGCCAGCAGCCAAGCGGGACTAGCGGGAGGGGCCCAGTACTTC,CASSQAGLAGGAQYF
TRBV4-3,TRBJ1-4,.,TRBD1,TGCGCCAGCAGCCCAGACAGGGGGGACGAAAAACTGTTTTTT,CASSPDRGDEKLFF
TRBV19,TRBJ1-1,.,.,TGTGCCAGTAGTATCACTTTCCGCGGGGACACTGAAGCTTTCTTT,CASSITFRGDTEAFF
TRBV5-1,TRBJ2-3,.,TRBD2,TGCGCCAGCAGCTCCCCCGGACTAGCGGGAGCGGGTGATACGCAGTATTTT,CASSSPGLAGAGDTQYF
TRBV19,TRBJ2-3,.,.,TGTGCCAGTAGGAGGGATCCCGCTAGCACAGATACGCAGTATTTT,CASRRDPASTDTQYF
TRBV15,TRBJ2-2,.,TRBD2,TGTGCCACCTCGTTAGACTTAGCGGGAGCCATTCGGGAGCTGTTTTTT,CATSLDLAGAIRELFF
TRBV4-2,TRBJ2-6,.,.,TGTGCCAGCAGCCAAGGATGGACACTCTCTGGGGCCAACGTCCTGACTTTC,CASSQGWTLSGANVLTF
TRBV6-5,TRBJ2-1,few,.,TGTGCCAGCACCAATGAGGGGGAGGGGGTCGATGAGCAGTTCTTC,CASTNEGEGVDEQFF
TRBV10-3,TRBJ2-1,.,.,TGTGCCATCACCGGGAAGTTCGTGGCGGACCAGTTCTTC,CAITGKFVADQFF
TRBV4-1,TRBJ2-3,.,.,TGCGCCAGCAGCCAAGATCCCAGGATGGCGGGGGCCACAGATACGCAGTATTTT,CASSQDPRMAGATDTQYF
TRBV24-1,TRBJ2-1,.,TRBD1,TGTGCCACCAGTGACCCGGGACAGTCCTACAATGAGCAGTTCTTC,CATSDPGQSYNEQFF
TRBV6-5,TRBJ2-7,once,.,TGTAGTGGCGGGCGGACCTACGAGCAGTACTTC,CSGGRTYEQYF
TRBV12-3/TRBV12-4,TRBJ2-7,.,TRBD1,TGTGCCAGCAGTCGAGACAGGGCAAGGGAGCAGTACTTC,CASSRDRAREQYF
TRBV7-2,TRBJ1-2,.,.,TGTGCCAGCAGCTTAGGGAGGGGATCCTATGGCTACACCTTC,CASSLGRGSYGYTF
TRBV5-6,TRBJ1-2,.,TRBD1,TGTGCCAGCGCCGGACTTCTACAGGGGCCCGCTAACTATGGCTACACCTTC,CASAGLLQGPANYGYTF
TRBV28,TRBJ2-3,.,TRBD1,TGTGCCACCCACAAAACAGGGGTCACAGATACGCAGTATTTT,CATHKTGVTDTQYF
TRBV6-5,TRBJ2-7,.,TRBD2,TGTGCCAGCAGTCTAAGACTAGCGGGGGGCTACGAGCAGTACTTC,CASSLRLAGGYEQYF